A selection of T cell receptor beta chains follows, all from one sample in a study of blood T cell repertoires in COVID-19. TCRdb keeps only in-frame clones here, not all; method: immunoSEQ multiplex PCR. Altogether around 72,000 clones are present, approximately 87% being singletons, with the ten largest covering over 15%. The specimen was peripheral blood. The receptors here all came from a woman at least 80 years old with acute or convalescent COVID-19. Both conserved end residues are part of each CDR3. Fields, in order: CDR3 DNA, CDR3 protein, D gene, J gene, V gene, clone size. A D gene is named only where the DNA matches it firmly. Size is omitted from some rows. Given values are once, few, many or a class for expanded clones.

cdr3_nt: TGTGCCTGGAGTACATTCGGGTTTGGGAACACTGAAGCTTTCTTT; cdr3_aa: CAWSTFGFGNTEAFF; d_call: .; j_call: TRBJ1-1; v_call: TRBV30; clone_size: .
cdr3_nt: TGTGCCAGCAGCTTAACTGTCCCGGGAGGGTCAAATGAGCAGTTCTTC; cdr3_aa: CASSLTVPGGSNEQFF; d_call: TRBD2; j_call: TRBJ2-1; v_call: TRBV7-6; clone_size: few
cdr3_nt: TGTGCCAGCAGTAAACAGGGACCTAACTATGGCTACACCTTC; cdr3_aa: CASSKQGPNYGYTF; d_call: .; j_call: TRBJ1-2; v_call: TRBV27; clone_size: .
cdr3_nt: TGTGCCAGCAGTGTTCCTAGGGGGAGCACCGGGGAGCTGTTTTTT; cdr3_aa: CASSVPRGSTGELFF; d_call: .; j_call: TRBJ2-2; v_call: TRBV2; clone_size: .
cdr3_nt: TGTGCCAGCAGCTTTAGGGACAGGGGGTCCTACGAGCAGTACTTC; cdr3_aa: CASSFRDRGSYEQYF; d_call: TRBD1; j_call: TRBJ2-7; v_call: TRBV7-6; clone_size: .
cdr3_nt: TGTGCCAGCAGCCCCAGGGGAGGACAGGGGGTTGGGTTTACCACCGGGGAGCTGTTTTTT; cdr3_aa: CASSPRGGQGVGFTTGELFF; d_call: TRBD1; j_call: TRBJ2-2; v_call: TRBV9; clone_size: .
cdr3_nt: TGTGCCAGCGAGCGGGAGGGCCAAGATACGCAGTATTTT; cdr3_aa: CASEREGQDTQYF; d_call: TRBD2; j_call: TRBJ2-3; v_call: TRBV9; clone_size: once
cdr3_nt: TGTGCCAGCTCACCTGGTCGCGACTCTCAAAACATTCAGTACTTC; cdr3_aa: CASSPGRDSQNIQYF; d_call: .; j_call: TRBJ2-4; v_call: TRBV18; clone_size: .
cdr3_nt: TGCGCCAGCAGCCTCCGACAGGGAAACACTGAAGCTTTCTTT; cdr3_aa: CASSLRQGNTEAFF; d_call: TRBD1; j_call: TRBJ1-1; v_call: TRBV5-1; clone_size: .
cdr3_nt: TGTGCCATCAGTGAGTCGACGGCCGGGGGCTACACCTTC; cdr3_aa: CAISESTAGGYTF; d_call: .; j_call: TRBJ1-2; v_call: TRBV10-3; clone_size: .
cdr3_nt: TGTGCCAGCAGCCCAGGACTACCACCCAACAATGAGCAGTTCTTC; cdr3_aa: CASSPGLPPNNEQFF; d_call: .; j_call: TRBJ2-1; v_call: TRBV7-3; clone_size: .
cdr3_nt: TGTGCCAGCAGCGTAGACCCAGTCCTTAATGAAAAACTGTTTTTT; cdr3_aa: CASSVDPVLNEKLFF; d_call: .; j_call: TRBJ1-4; v_call: TRBV9; clone_size: .
cdr3_nt: TGTGCCAGCAGCTTAGCGGGAGGGAAAGAGACCCAGTACTTC; cdr3_aa: CASSLAGGKETQYF; d_call: TRBD2; j_call: TRBJ2-5; v_call: TRBV7-9; clone_size: .
cdr3_nt: TGTGCCAGTAGTATAACGGATCAGCCCCAGCATTTT; cdr3_aa: CASSITDQPQHF; d_call: .; j_call: TRBJ1-5; v_call: TRBV19; clone_size: .